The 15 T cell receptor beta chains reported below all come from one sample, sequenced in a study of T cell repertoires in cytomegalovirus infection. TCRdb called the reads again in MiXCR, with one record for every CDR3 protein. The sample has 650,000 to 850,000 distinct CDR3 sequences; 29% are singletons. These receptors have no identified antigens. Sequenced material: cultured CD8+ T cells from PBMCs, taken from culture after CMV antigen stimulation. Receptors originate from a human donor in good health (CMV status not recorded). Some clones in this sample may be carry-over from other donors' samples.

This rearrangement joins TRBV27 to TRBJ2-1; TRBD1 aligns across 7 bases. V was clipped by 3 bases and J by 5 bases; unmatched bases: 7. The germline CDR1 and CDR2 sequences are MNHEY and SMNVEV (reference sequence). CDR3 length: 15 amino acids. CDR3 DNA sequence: TGTGCCAGCAGTTTGGTAGGGGGCCACAACAATGAGCAGTTCTTC. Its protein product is CASSLVGGHNNEQFF.

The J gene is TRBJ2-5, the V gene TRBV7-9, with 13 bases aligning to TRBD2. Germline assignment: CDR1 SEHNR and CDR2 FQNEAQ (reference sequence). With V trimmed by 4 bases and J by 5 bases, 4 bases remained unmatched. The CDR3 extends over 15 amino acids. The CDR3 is CASSSTSGGPETQYF. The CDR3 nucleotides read TGTGCCAGCAGCTCGACTAGCGGGGGGCCCGAGACCCAGTACTTC.

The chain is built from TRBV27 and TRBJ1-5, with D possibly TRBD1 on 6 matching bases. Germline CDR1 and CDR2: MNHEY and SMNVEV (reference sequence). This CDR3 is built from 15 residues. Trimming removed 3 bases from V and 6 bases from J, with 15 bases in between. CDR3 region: CASSFHAGVPQPQHF. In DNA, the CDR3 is TGTGCCAGCAGTTTCCATGCAGGGGTCCCTCAGCCCCAGCATTTT.

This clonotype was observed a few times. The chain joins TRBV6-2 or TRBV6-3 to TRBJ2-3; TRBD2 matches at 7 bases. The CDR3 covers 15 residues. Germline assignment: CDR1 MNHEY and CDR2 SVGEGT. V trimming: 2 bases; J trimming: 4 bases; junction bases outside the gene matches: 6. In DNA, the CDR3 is TGTGCCAGCAGTTACACCTTACTAGCGCCAGATACGCAGTATTTT. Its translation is CASSYTLLAPDTQYF.

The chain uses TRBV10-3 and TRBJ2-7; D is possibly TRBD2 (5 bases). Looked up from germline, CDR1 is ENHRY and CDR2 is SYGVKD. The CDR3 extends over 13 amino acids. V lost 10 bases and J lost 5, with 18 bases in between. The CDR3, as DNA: TGTGCCACATCAAGGGCCTCCGGGGACGAGCAGTACTTC. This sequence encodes CATSRASGDEQYF.

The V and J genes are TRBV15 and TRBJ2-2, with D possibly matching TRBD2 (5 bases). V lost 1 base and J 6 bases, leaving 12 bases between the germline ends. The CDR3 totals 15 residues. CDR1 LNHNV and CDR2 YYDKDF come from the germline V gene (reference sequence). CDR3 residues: CATSRGGEGSGELFF. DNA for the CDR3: TGTGCCACCAGCAGAGGAGGCGAGGGCTCCGGGGAGCTGTTTTTT.

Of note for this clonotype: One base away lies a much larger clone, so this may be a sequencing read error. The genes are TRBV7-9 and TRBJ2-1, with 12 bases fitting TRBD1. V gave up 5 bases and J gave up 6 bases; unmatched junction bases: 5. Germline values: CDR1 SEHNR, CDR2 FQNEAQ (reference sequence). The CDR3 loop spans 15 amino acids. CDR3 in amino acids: CASSTRDRGLNEQFF. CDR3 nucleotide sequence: TGTGCCAGCAGCACCCGGGACAGGGGGCTCAATGAGCAGTTCTTC.

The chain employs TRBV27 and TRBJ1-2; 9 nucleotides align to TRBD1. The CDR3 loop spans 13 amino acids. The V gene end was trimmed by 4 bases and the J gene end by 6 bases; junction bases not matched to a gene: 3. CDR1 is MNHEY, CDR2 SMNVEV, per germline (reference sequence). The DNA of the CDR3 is TGTGCCAGCAGTTGGGGGACAGGGAATGGCTACACCTTC. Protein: CASSWGTGNGYTF.

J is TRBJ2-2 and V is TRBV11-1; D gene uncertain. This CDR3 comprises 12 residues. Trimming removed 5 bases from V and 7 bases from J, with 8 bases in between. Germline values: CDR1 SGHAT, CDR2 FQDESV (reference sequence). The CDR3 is CASSIKVGELFF. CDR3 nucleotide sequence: TGTGCCAGCAGCATCAAGGTCGGGGAGCTGTTTTTT.

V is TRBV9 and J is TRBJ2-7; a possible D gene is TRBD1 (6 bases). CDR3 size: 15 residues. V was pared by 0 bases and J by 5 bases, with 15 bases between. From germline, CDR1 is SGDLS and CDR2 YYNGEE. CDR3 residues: CASSVVRTEYDEQYV. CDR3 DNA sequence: TGTGCCAGCAGCGTAGTCCGGACAGAATACGACGAGCAGTACGTC.

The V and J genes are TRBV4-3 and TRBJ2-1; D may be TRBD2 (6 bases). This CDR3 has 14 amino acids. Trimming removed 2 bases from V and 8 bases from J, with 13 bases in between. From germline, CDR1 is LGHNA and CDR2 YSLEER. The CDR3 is CASSQSFTGDEQFF. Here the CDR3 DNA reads TGCGCCAGCAGCCAATCCTTCACGGGGGATGAGCAGTTCTTC.

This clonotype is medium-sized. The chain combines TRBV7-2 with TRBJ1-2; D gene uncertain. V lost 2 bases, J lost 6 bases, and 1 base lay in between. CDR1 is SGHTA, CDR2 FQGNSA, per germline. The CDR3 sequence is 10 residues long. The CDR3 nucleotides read TGTGCCAGCAGCTTAAATGGCTACACCTTC. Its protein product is CASSLNGYTF.

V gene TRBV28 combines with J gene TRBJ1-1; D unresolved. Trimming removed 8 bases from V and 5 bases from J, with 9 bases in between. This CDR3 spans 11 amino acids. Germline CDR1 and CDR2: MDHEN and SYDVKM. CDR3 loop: CASVDDTEAFF. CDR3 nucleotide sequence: TGTGCCAGCGTAGATGATACTGAAGCTTTCTTT.

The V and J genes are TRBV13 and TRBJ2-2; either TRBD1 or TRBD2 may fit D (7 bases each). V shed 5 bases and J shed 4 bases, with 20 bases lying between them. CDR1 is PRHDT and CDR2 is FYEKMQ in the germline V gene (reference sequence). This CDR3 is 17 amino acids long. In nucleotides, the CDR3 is TGTGCCAGCAGCCCCCAGGGGACAGCGGGATTCACCGGGGAGCTGTTTTTT. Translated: CASSPQGTAGFTGELFF.

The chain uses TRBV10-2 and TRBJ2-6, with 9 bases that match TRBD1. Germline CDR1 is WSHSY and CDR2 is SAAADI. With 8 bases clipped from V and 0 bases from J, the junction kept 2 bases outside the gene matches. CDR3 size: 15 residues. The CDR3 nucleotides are TGCGCCAGCGGGACAGGGAACTCTGGGGCCAACGTCCTGACTTTC. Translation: CASGTGNSGANVLTF.